This T cell receptor beta chain was obtained from a study of beta chain features in type 1 diabetes. Study-level information: Across every sample, about 100 million sorted cells were examined in total. The study's findings and limits: No resolution was reached here on whether HLA type influences TCRB rearrangement. Shortening of TCRB CDR3s, moderate but significant, appeared in all four CD4+ subsets of Type 1 diabetes patients. The naive, central memory and Treg TCRB repertoires of patients appeared to be more similar to one another than those of healthy donors.

Points on this clone: Antigen unknown.

Since all of the isolated RNA was reverse transcribed, expressed TCRB transcripts were what got sequenced. Assay used: immunoSEQ multiplex PCR; TCRdb lists only in-frame clones, some missing. The sample has tens of thousands of clones; about three fifths are singletons. The authors sorted CD4+ naive, central memory, regulatory and stem cell-like memory cells via CD45RO/CCR7/CD25/CD127/CD95/CD27. The V gene's germline CDR1 is MNHEY and CDR2 SVGAGI. This CDR3 has 13 residues. The TCR originated in a man aged 18 to 30 with type 1 diabetes. The sample comprised stem cell memory CD4+ T cells from blood. The V and J genes are TRBV6-5 and TRBJ2-5, with D perhaps TRBD1 (5 bases). TRBJ2-7 explains the end of the DNA better; the J call may be wrong. In DNA, the CDR3 is TGTGCTGTTCACGCGGACAACTCCTACGAGCAGTACTTC. It translates to CAVHADNSYEQYF.